What follows describes a single T cell receptor beta chain. No antigen is known for it. The source of the sample is a study of cytotoxic CD8 clonotypes in ibrutinib-treated CLL. Study details: A median roughly 11 months of treatment, range 6 to 36, preceded the collection of response samples. General study points: Public clonotypes, found uncommonly, either contracted or stayed stable on treatment. Collection times varied between progressing and sustained-remission patients.

With sequencing, the targeted depth ranged from 1 in 200,000 to 1 in 1 million T cells. The protocol was immunoSEQ multiplex PCR, while the TCRdb copy is restricted to in-frame clones and leaves out a portion. Of tens of thousands of clones in the sample, roughly 49% were seen once. Trimming removed 8 bases from V and 7 bases from J, with 14 bases in between. CDR3 size: 12 residues. Germline CDR1 WSHSY, CDR2 SAAADI. The clonotype comes from a human donor with chronic lymphocytic leukemia. Sequenced here: PBMCs, sampled before ibrutinib treatment. V is TRBV10-2 and J is TRBJ1-2; TRBD1 might be the D (6 bases). CDR3 region: CASGRTVTGYTF. CDR3 sequence (DNA): TGCGCCAGCGGTCGGACAGTCACTGGCTACACCTTC.